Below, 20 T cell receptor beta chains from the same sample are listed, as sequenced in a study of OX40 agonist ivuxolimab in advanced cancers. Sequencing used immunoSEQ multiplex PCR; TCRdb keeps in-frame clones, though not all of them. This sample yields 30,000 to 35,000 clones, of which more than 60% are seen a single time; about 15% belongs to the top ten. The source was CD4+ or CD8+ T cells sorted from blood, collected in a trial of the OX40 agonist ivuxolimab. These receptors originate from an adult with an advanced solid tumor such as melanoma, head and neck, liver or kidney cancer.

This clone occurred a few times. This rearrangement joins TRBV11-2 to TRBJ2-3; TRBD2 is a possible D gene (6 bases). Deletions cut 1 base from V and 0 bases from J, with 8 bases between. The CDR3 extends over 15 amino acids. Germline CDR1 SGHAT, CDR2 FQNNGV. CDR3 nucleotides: TGTGCCAGCAGCTTAGGGGGGGACAGCACAGATACGCAGTATTTT. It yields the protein CASSLGGDSTDTQYF.

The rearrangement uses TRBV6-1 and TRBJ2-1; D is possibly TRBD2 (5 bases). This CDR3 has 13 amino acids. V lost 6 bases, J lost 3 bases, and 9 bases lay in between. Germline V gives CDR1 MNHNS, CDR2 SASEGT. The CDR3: CASRPADYNEQFF. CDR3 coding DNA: TGTGCCAGCAGACCAGCGGACTACAATGAGCAGTTCTTC.

CDR3 region: CASGLNTDTQYF. CDR3 sequence (DNA): TGTGCTAGTGGTCTAAACACAGATACGCAGTATTTT. The chain combines TRBV12-5 with TRBJ2-3; D not resolved. Trimming pared 5 bases from V and 2 bases from J, leaving 5 bases between. The CDR3 has 12 amino acids. Germline loops: CDR1 LGHNT, CDR2 FRNRAP. Based on the CDR3 plus reference TRBV12-5 and TRBJ2-3, the full variable domain is DARVTQTPRHKVTEMGQEVTMRCQPILGHNTVFWYRQTMMQGLELLAYFRNRAPLDDSGMPKDRFSAEMPDATLATLKIQPSEPRDSAVYFCASGLNTDTQYFGPGTRLTVL.

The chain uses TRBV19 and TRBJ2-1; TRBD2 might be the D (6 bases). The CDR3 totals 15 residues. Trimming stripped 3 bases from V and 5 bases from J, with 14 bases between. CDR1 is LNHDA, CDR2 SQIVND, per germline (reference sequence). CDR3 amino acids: CASSINGRSNNEQFF. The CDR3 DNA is TGTGCCAGTAGTATCAACGGGAGAAGCAACAATGAGCAGTTCTTC.

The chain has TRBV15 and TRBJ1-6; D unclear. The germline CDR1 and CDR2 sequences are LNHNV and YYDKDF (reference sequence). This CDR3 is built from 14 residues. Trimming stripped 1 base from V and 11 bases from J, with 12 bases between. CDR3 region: CATSRAGLETPLHF. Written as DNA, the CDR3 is TGTGCCACCAGCAGAGCCGGTTTGGAGACACCCCTCCACTTT.

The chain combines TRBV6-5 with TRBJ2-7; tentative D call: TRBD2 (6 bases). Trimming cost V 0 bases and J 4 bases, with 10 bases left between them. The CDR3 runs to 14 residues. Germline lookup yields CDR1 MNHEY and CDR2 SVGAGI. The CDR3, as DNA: TGTGCCAGCAGTTACTCGCCAGGAGGGTACGAGCAGTACTTC. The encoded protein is CASSYSPGGYEQYF.

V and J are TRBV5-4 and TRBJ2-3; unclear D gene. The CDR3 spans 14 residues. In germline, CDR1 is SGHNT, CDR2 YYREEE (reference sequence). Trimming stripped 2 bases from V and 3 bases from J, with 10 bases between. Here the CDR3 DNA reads TGTGCCAGCAGCTTCCGACTGGGGACAGATACGCAGTATTTT. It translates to CASSFRLGTDTQYF.

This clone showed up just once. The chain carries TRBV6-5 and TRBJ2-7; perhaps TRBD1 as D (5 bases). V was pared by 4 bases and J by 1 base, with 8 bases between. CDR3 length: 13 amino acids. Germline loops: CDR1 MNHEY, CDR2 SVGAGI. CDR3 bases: TGTGCCAGCAGTTGGGGCTCTTCCTACGAGCAGTACTTC. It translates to CASSWGSSYEQYF.

The CDR3 DNA follows: TGTGCCAGCAGCCTTAGCGGCAGCTCCTACGAGCAGTACTTC. It yields the protein CASSLSGSSYEQYF. The chain couples TRBV5-6 to TRBJ2-7, with D perhaps TRBD2 (6 bases). Germline CDR1 and CDR2: SGHDT and YYEEEE. Between the trimmed V and J ends, which lost 4 bases and 0 bases, there was a span of 11 bases. The CDR3 is made up of 14 amino acids.

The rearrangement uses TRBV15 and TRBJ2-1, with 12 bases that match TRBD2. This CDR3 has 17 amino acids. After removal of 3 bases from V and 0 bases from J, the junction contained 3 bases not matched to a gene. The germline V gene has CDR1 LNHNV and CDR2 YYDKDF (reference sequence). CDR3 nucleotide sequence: TGTGCCACCAGCAGGGGGACTAGCGGGCTCTCCTACAATGAGCAGTTCTTC. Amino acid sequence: CATSRGTSGLSYNEQFF. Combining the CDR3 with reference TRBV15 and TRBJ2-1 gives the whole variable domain DAMVIQNPRYQVTQFGKPVTLSCSQTLNHNVMYWYQQKSSQAPKLLFHYYDKDFNNEADTPDNFQSRRPNTSFCFLDIRSPGLGDTAMYLCATSRGTSGLSYNEQFFGPGTRLTVL.

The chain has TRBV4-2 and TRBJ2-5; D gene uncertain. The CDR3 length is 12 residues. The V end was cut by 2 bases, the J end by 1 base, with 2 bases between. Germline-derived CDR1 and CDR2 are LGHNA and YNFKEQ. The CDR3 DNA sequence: TGTGCCAGCAGCCAAACCCAAGAGACCCAGTACTTC. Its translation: CASSQTQETQYF.

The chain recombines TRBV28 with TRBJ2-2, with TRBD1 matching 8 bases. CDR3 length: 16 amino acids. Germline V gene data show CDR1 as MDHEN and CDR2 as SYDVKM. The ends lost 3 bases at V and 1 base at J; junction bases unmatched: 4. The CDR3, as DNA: TGTGCCAGCAGTTTCCGGACAGGGAAGAACACCGGGGAGCTGTTTTTT. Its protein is CASSFRTGKNTGELFF. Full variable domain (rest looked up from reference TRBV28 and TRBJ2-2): DVKVTQSSRYLVKRTGEKVFLECVQDMDHENMFWYRQDPGLGLRLIYFSYDVKMKEKGDIPEGYSVSREKKERFSLILESASTNQTSMYLCASSFRTGKNTGELFFGEGSRLTVL.

The CDR3 protein is CASSRGHRDSNLNEQFF. The CDR3 nucleotides read TGTGCCAGCAGCCGGGGACACCGGGACAGTAATTTGAATGAGCAGTTCTTC. The chain links TRBV4-2 to TRBJ2-1; TRBD1 agrees at 7 bases. The CDR3 has 17 residues. The V and J ends lost 4 bases and 7 bases, in that order; junction bases with no gene match: 16. CDR1 LGHNA and CDR2 YNFKEQ come from the germline V gene.

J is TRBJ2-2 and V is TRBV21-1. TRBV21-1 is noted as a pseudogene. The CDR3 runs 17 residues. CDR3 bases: TGTGCCAGCAGCAAATCTTTTTGGAACGGAAGAGCCGGGGAGCTGTTTTTT. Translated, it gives CASSKSFWNGRAGELFF.

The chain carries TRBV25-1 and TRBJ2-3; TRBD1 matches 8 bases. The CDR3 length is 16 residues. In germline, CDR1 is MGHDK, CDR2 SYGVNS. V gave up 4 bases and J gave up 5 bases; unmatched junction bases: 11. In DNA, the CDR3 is TGTGCCAGCAGTGCCTCCAGGGGGCGCATTATAGATACGCAGTATTTT. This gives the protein CASSASRGRIIDTQYF.

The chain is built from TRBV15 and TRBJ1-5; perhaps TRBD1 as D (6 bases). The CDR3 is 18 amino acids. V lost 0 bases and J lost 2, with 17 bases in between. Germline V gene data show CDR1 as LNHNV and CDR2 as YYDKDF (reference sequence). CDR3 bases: TGTGCCACCAGCAGAGATCGAGGGGGGATTTCGGGCAATCAGCCCCAGCATTTT. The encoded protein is CATSRDRGGISGNQPQHF.

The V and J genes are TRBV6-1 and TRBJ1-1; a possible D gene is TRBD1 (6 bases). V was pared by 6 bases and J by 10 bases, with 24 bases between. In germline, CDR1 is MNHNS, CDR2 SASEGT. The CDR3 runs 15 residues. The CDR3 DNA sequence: TGTGCCAGCAGCCTAGGGACTCAGGGGAGGGAAAGAGCTTTCTTT. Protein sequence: CASSLGTQGRERAFF.

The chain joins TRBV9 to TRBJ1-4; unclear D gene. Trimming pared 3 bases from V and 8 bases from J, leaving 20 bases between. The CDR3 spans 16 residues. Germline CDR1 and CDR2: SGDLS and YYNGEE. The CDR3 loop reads CASSALGGRLGEKLFF. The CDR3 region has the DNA TGTGCCAGCAGCGCGCTGGGTGGCCGGCTCGGGGAAAAACTGTTTTTT.

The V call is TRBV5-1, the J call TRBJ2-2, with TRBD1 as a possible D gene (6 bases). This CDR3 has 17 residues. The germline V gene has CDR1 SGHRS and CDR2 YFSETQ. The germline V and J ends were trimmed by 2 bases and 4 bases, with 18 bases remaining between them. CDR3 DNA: TGCGCCAGCAGCTTACGACAGGTTTCTGGTGGCACCGGGGAGCTGTTTTTT. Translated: CASSLRQVSGGTGELFF.

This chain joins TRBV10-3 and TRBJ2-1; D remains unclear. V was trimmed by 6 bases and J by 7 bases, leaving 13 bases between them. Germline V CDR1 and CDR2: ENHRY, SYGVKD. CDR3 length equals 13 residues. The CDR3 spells CAIRDPPANEQFF. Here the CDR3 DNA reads TGTGCCATCAGGGACCCCCCCGCAAATGAGCAGTTCTTC.